A single sample gave rise to the 31 T cell receptor beta chains below, sequenced in a study of blood T cells in healthy people across ages. PCR was performed a second time for 7 to 11 cycles using a sample-barcoded 5' primer and a J-beta primer mix. TCRdb analysed the 5' RACE reads with MiXCR anew, one entry per CDR3 protein. Found here are 650,000 to 1,000,000 distinct CDR3 sequences, roughly 35% of them singletons; the top ten hold 13%. Sequencing was done on a sample of blood. All receptors come from a man aged 18 to 29 in good health.

This clonotype was picked up a small number of times. The rearrangement links TRBV4-3 to TRBJ1-5; D unresolved. The V end lost 0 bases, the J end lost 4 bases, and 10 bases lay between the germline ends. Germline V CDR1 and CDR2: LGHNA, YSLEER. The CDR3 is 15 amino acids. CDR3: CASSQDLHRNQPQHF. CDR3 bases: TGCGCCAGCAGCCAAGACTTGCACAGAAATCAGCCCCAGCATTTT.

For this clonotype: At one of its ends the junction is not consistent with the germline gene, which may arise from a read error. The rearrangement joins TRBV4-1 to TRBJ2-1; D may be TRBD1 (6 bases). The CDR3 totals 16 residues. CDR1 MGHRA and CDR2 YSYEKL come from the germline V gene. The CDR3 nucleotides read TGCGCCAGCAGCCAAGATGGCGCGGACAGCTACAATGAGCGGTTCTTC. Protein sequence: CASSQDGADSYNERFF.

The chain links TRBV7-9 to TRBJ2-5, with D possibly matching TRBD2 (6 bases). This CDR3 region has 11 residues. V shed 8 bases and J shed 5 bases, with 9 bases lying between them. CDR1 is SEHNR, CDR2 FQNEAQ, per germline (reference sequence). CDR3 amino acids: CASAGSETQYF. CDR3 bases: TGTGCCAGCGCCGGGAGCGAGACCCAGTACTTC.

The chain employs TRBV11-2 and TRBJ2-1, with TRBD1 matching 11 bases. The CDR3 length is 17 residues. Per the germline V gene, CDR1 is SGHAT and CDR2 is FQNNGV. The trim removed 0 bases at V and 3 bases at J, leaving 4 bases unmatched. The CDR3 region is CASSLDTGTGGYNEQFF. Here the CDR3 DNA reads TGTGCCAGCAGCTTAGATACCGGGACAGGGGGCTACAATGAGCAGTTCTTC.

The chain joins TRBV5-1 to TRBJ2-1, with 10 nucleotides matching TRBD1. The ends lost 4 bases at V and 4 bases at J; junction bases unmatched: 5. Per the germline V gene, CDR1 is SGHRS and CDR2 is YFSETQ. This CDR3 is built from 15 residues. The CDR3 DNA is TGCGCCAGCAGCGCGACAGGGGGCGGTTACAATGAGCAGTTCTTC. Translating it yields CASSATGGGYNEQFF.

This clonotype came up many times. V is TRBV12-3 or TRBV12-4 and J is TRBJ1-2; D possibly corresponds to TRBD1 (6 bases). V dropped 5 bases and J dropped 6 bases, with 13 bases sitting between them. The CDR3 totals 13 residues. This CDR3 is CASSLGQYDGYTF. CDR3 nucleotides: TGTGCCAGCAGTCTCGGACAGTATGATGGCTACACCTTC.

Worth noting for this clonotype: A junction end diverges from the germline sequence, so it may reflect a read error. The chain combines TRBV9 with TRBJ1-6; no clear D gene. The CDR3 runs 16 residues. CDR1 is SGDLS, CDR2 YYNGEE, per germline. In nucleotides, the CDR3 is TGTGCCAACAGCGTAGTCCACCGAGAATATAATTCACCCCTCCACTTT. Translating it yields CANSVVHREYNSPLHF.

Ten or more counts support this clonotype. J is TRBJ2-4 and V is TRBV20-1, with D perhaps matching TRBD1 (6 bases). Germline V gives CDR1 DFQATT, CDR2 SNEGSKA (reference sequence). This CDR3 is built from 13 residues. Trimming left V 4 bases short and J 2 bases short, with 9 bases between. CDR3 protein: CSATGHPKNIQYF. Written as DNA, the CDR3 is TGCAGTGCTACGGGACATCCCAAAAACATTCAGTACTTC.

V gene TRBV20-1 combines with J gene TRBJ2-3; D possibly corresponds to TRBD2 (6 bases). Germline values: CDR1 DFQATT, CDR2 SNEGSKA (reference sequence). The CDR3 runs to 15 residues. V lost 6 bases and J lost 4, with 20 bases in between. The CDR3 nucleotides are TGCAGTGCACAGACGGTAGCGGTAGGTCCAGATACGCAGTATTTT. The encoded protein is CSAQTVAVGPDTQYF.

This clonotype was picked up a small number of times. The chain has TRBV20-1 and TRBJ2-3; D not resolved. V lost 3 bases, J lost 0 bases, and 19 bases lay in between. The germline CDR1 and CDR2 sequences are DFQATT and SNEGSKA (reference sequence). This CDR3 is 17 amino acids long. CDR3 sequence: CSASGFQDQSSTDTQYF. The CDR3 DNA is TGCAGTGCTAGTGGGTTCCAAGACCAATCTAGCACAGATACGCAGTATTTT.

There are a few counts of this clonotype. The chain employs TRBV25-1 and TRBJ1-2; D might be TRBD1 (6 bases). The CDR3 sequence is 15 residues long. V was cut by 1 base and J by 7 bases, with 16 bases left in between. The germline V gene has CDR1 MGHDK and CDR2 SYGVNS. DNA of the CDR3: TGTGCCAGCAGTGAATTCAACAGGGAAACGGGTGGCTACACCTTC. Protein product: CASSEFNRETGGYTF.

The chain carries TRBV4-1 and TRBJ1-1, with 9 positions matching TRBD1. CDR3 length: 15 amino acids. CDR1 is MGHRA and CDR2 is YSYEKL in the germline V gene. With 3 bases clipped from V and 1 base from J, the junction kept 3 bases outside the gene matches. The CDR3 coding sequence is TGCGCCAGCAGCCACCAGGACAGGGGGAACACTGAAGCTTTCTTT. It yields the protein CASSHQDRGNTEAFF.

The rearrangement uses TRBV5-6 and TRBJ2-5; D might be TRBD1 (5 bases). Deletions cut 5 bases from V and 6 bases from J, with 17 bases between. There are 14 residues in the CDR3. Germline V CDR1 and CDR2: SGHDT, YYEEEE. DNA of the CDR3: TGTGCCAGCAGGTACCGGACAAGGGAACAGACCCAGTACTTC. It codes for CASRYRTREQTQYF.

This chain's CDR3 is CASSYSMSQGAPRGYTF. In DNA, the CDR3 is TGTGCCAGCAGTTACTCGATGTCGCAGGGGGCGCCCCGTGGCTACACCTTC. This chain uses TRBV6-6 with TRBJ1-2, with 8 nucleotides matching TRBD1. Germline V gives CDR1 MNHNY, CDR2 SVGAGI (reference sequence). The CDR3 has 17 amino acids. J gave up 7 bases and V 0 bases, and 13 bases lay outside the gene matches.

This clonotype has only a few counts. This rearrangement joins TRBV27 to TRBJ2-7; the D is unclear. The V gene's germline CDR1 is MNHEY and CDR2 SMNVEV (reference sequence). V was trimmed by 3 bases and J by 2 bases, leaving 11 bases between them. The CDR3 loop spans 14 amino acids. CDR3 DNA: TGTGCCAGCAGTTTTGGACGGCAAACCTACGAGCAGTACTTC. Amino acids: CASSFGRQTYEQYF.

This clonotype was seen repeatedly, ten times or more. This chain joins TRBV5-1 and TRBJ2-3; 8 bases map to TRBD2. Per the germline V gene, CDR1 is SGHRS and CDR2 is YFSETQ. The CDR3 has 14 residues. Losses at the gene ends were 7 bases for V and 1 base for J; bases not matched to a gene: 5. This chain's CDR3 is CASRSGGRTDTQYF. Written as DNA, the CDR3 is TGCGCCAGCCGAAGCGGGGGACGCACAGATACGCAGTATTTT. Full variable domain (remainder filled in from reference TRBV5-1 and TRBJ2-3): KAGVTQTPRYLIKTRGQQVTLSCSPISGHRSVSWYQQTPGQGLQFLFEYFSETQRNKGNFPGRFSGRQFSNSRSEMNVSTLELGDSALYLCASRSGGRTDTQYFGPGTRLTVL.

V gene TRBV7-3 combines with J gene TRBJ2-3; D not resolved. The CDR3 is made up of 14 amino acids. Looked up from germline, CDR1 is SGHTA and CDR2 is FQGTGA. Trimming stripped 1 base from V and 4 bases from J, with 9 bases between. The CDR3 DNA reads TGTGCCAGCAGCTTAAATCGGCAGGCAGATACGCAGTATTTT. This codes for CASSLNRQADTQYF.

This clonotype has ten or more counts. The chain employs TRBV7-2 and TRBJ2-5; D is undetermined. Germline CDR1 SGHTA, CDR2 FQGNSA. CDR3 length: 14 amino acids. Trimming took 5 bases from V and 7 from J, leaving 17 bases between them. This CDR3 is CASSRNVQAGTQYF. In nucleotides, the CDR3 is TGTGCCAGCAGCCGTAACGTGCAGGCAGGGACCCAGTACTTC.

This clonotype was counted only a few times. The J gene is TRBJ2-3, the V gene TRBV6-6; D uncertain. The V and J ends lost 5 bases and 6 bases respectively, with 12 bases between them. This CDR3 region has 13 residues. The germline V gene has CDR1 MNHNY and CDR2 SVGAGI (reference sequence). CDR3 protein: CASSHPPSDTQYF. The CDR3, as DNA: TGTGCCAGCAGTCACCCTCCGTCGGATACGCAGTATTTT.

The chain joins TRBV5-1 to TRBJ1-4; tentatively, D is TRBD1 (5 bases). CDR3 length: 13 amino acids. V was trimmed by 4 bases and J by 6 bases, leaving 10 bases between them. Germline V gene data show CDR1 as SGHRS and CDR2 as YFSETQ. CDR3 sequence: CASSPWGDEKLFF. The CDR3 nucleotides read TGCGCCAGCAGCCCCTGGGGGGATGAAAAACTGTTTTTT.

This clonotype was recorded a few times. V and J are TRBV7-2 and TRBJ1-5, with unresolved D. Germline values: CDR1 SGHTA, CDR2 FQGNSA. The V gene lost 1 base and the J gene lost 3 bases, with 13 bases spanning the gap. The CDR3 runs 16 residues. In DNA form, the CDR3 reads TGTGCCAGCAGCTTAGTTGGGAGGGCGGTCAATCAGCCCCAGCATTTT. Encoded protein: CASSLVGRAVNQPQHF.

This clonotype has only a few counts. The rearrangement joins TRBV20-1 to TRBJ1-6, with 7 bases identical to TRBD1. Germline lookup yields CDR1 DFQATT and CDR2 SNEGSKA (reference sequence). After removal of 1 base from V and 6 bases from J, the junction contained 6 bases not matched to a gene. This CDR3 region has 15 residues. In DNA, the CDR3 is TGCAGTGCTAGAGTCCCGGGACAGATTAATTCACCCCTCCACTTT. It encodes CSARVPGQINSPLHF.

V and J are TRBV11-2 and TRBJ2-7, with 9 bases that match TRBD1. V was pared by 1 base and J by 5 bases, with 3 bases of the junction left unmatched. The CDR3 consists of 14 residues. Germline V gene lookup returns CDR1 SGHAT and CDR2 FQNNGV. The CDR3 region is CASSLARDRDEQYF. The CDR3 DNA is TGTGCCAGCAGCTTAGCGCGGGACAGGGACGAGCAGTACTTC.

In its sample, this clonotype was seen a few times. This chain uses TRBV4-1 with TRBJ2-7; D tentatively reads TRBD1 or TRBD2 (6 bases each). The DNA matches TRBJ2-5 better at its end, which makes the J call doubtful. This CDR3 is 13 amino acids long. Looked up from germline, CDR1 is MGHRA and CDR2 is YSYEKL. CDR3 coding DNA: TGCGCCAGCATCATGGAGGGGGGCGAGACCCAGTACTTC. Encoded protein: CASIMEGGETQYF.

This clonotype turned up a few times. The genes are TRBV7-2 and TRBJ2-5; D ambiguous. Germline V gene data show CDR1 as SGHTA and CDR2 as FQGNSA. The CDR3 consists of 14 residues. The ends were cut back, 3 bases at V and 2 bases at J, with 10 bases in the middle. The CDR3 DNA sequence: TGTGCCAGCAGCTTTGAACTCGGGCAAGAGACCCAGTACTTC. It yields the protein CASSFELGQETQYF.

The chain combines TRBV6-1 with TRBJ1-1, with D possibly matching TRBD1 (5 bases). Germline V CDR1 and CDR2: MNHNS, SASEGT. This CDR3 comprises 14 residues. V lost 2 bases, J lost 2 bases, and 9 bases lay in between. Here the CDR3 reads CASSESTVNTEAFF. The CDR3 region has the DNA TGTGCCAGCAGTGAATCGACAGTTAACACTGAAGCTTTCTTT.

V usage is TRBV3-1 and J usage is TRBJ2-5; D perhaps matches TRBD1 (5 bases). V dropped 1 base and J dropped 13 bases, with 16 bases sitting between them. This CDR3 contains 13 residues. From germline, CDR1 is LGHDT and CDR2 YNNKEL (reference sequence). The CDR3 region is CASSQGGSTGRYF. The CDR3 DNA reads as TGTGCCAGCAGCCAAGGGGGTTCCACAGGAAGGTACTTC.

Comments on this clonotype: A much bigger clone sits one base away, suggesting this may be a read error. This chain uses TRBV7-9 with TRBJ2-1; 9 nucleotides align to TRBD1. The assigned J gene may be wrong: the sequence end matches TRBJ2-7 better. Germline values: CDR1 SEHNR, CDR2 FQNEAQ (reference sequence). The CDR3 has 18 residues. CDR3 amino acids: CASSRDREALGSYNEQYF. The CDR3 DNA follows: TGTGCCAGCAGCCGGGACAGGGAGGCGTTAGGTTCCTACAATGAGCAGTACTTC.

This clonotype was recorded at least ten times. The rearrangement links TRBV7-3 to TRBJ2-7; tentatively, D is TRBD2 (5 bases). Germline V gives CDR1 SGHTA, CDR2 FQGTGA. The V and J ends lost 3 bases and 5 bases respectively, with 17 bases between them. This CDR3 region has 15 residues. Here the CDR3 reads CASSLDGNDRDEQYF. CDR3 coding DNA: TGTGCCAGCAGCTTGGACGGGAACGACCGTGACGAGCAGTACTTC.

This clonotype was seen many times. V and J are TRBV20-1 and TRBJ2-3; 7 bases map to TRBD2. V gave up 1 base and J gave up 3 bases; unmatched junction bases: 4. CDR3 size: 14 residues. CDR1 is DFQATT, CDR2 SNEGSKA, per germline (reference sequence). The CDR3 DNA reads TGCAGTGCTAGAGTCGGCGGGGGAACAGATACGCAGTATTTT. This encodes CSARVGGGTDTQYF.

A note on this clonotype: The junction departs from germline at one end; a sequencing error may be responsible. The V call is TRBV10-3, the J call TRBJ2-3; TRBD1 agrees at 7 bases. The CDR3 is 15 amino acids. Germline CDR1 and CDR2: ENHRY and SYGVKD. CDR3 protein: CAFSGGQVSTDTQYF. In DNA, the CDR3 is TGTGCCTTCAGTGGCGGACAGGTTAGCACAGATACGCAGTATTTT.